These T cell receptor beta chains were read from a single sample in a study of identical twins. TCRdb passed the 5' RACE reads through MiXCR, listing each CDR3 protein once. The sample records some 590,000 distinct CDR3 sequences, more than 9% being singletons. These data are also associated with another study on yellow fever vaccine responses in identical twins.

The source material was PBMCs. The receptors shown here come from a woman aged 18-29 years in good health. Each CDR3 is given with its conserved first and last residue. The D gene is left open where the match is weak. Not every row has a clone size; where given, it reads once, few, many or a size class.

CDR3aa | CDR3nt | d_gene | v_gene | abundance | j_gene
CASSQGSRSTDTQYF | TGTGCCAGCAGCCAAGGGTCCAGATCCACAGATACGCAGTATTTT | NA | TRBV11-2 | NA | TRBJ2-3
CSAKRADRLAQETQYF | TGCAGTGCTAAAAGAGCGGATAGACTAGCACAAGAGACCCAGTACTTC | TRBD2 | TRBV20-1 | few | TRBJ2-5
CASSINHSYEQYF | TGTGCCAGCAGCATAAACCACTCCTACGAGCAGTACTTC | NA | TRBV7-2 | few | TRBJ2-7
CASMPRGNQPQHF | TGTGCCAGCATGCCGAGGGGCAATCAGCCCCAGCATTTT | NA | TRBV6-2/TRBV6-3 | NA | TRBJ1-5
CASSPAPPAGGMGLSYEQYF | TGTGCCAGCAGCCCCGCCCCCCCAGCCGGGGGTATGGGGCTCTCCTACGAGCAGTACTTC | NA | TRBV3-1 | few | TRBJ2-7
CASSQGSGRHSPLHF | TGTGCCAGCAGCCAAGGATCGGGGAGACACTCACCCCTCCACTTT | NA | TRBV3-1 | NA | TRBJ1-6
CASSLSPGGTEAFF | TGCGCCAGCAGCTTATCCCCCGGGGGAACTGAAGCTTTCTTT | NA | TRBV5-1 | many | TRBJ1-1
CASRSDPDTAGELFF | TGTGCCAGCAGAAGCGATCCAGATACCGCCGGGGAGCTGTTTTTT | NA | TRBV6-4 | few | TRBJ2-2
CASSPRGGRYEQYF | TGTGCCAGCAGTCCCCGCGGGGGGCGATACGAGCAGTACTTC | TRBD2 | TRBV12-3/TRBV12-4 | many | TRBJ2-7
CASSQGLSGTYEQYF | TGCGCCAGCAGCCAAGGGCTTTCGGGGACCTACGAGCAGTACTTC | NA | TRBV4-3 | many | TRBJ2-7
CASSGITRGSTDTQYF | TGCGCCAGCAGCGGAATTACACGGGGTAGCACAGATACGCAGTATTTT | NA | TRBV5-1 | many | TRBJ2-3
CASSPGQGLGRGPLHF | TGTGCCAGCAGCCCCGGACAGGGACTGGGGCGGGGACCCCTCCACTTT | TRBD1 | TRBV3-1 | NA | TRBJ1-6
CASSLSGAVYNEQFF | TGTGCCAGCAGCCTTTCAGGGGCCGTATACAATGAGCAGTTCTTC | NA | TRBV7-3 | few | TRBJ2-1
CASSLGTGVVGTEAFF | TGCGCCAGCAGCTTGGGGACAGGGGTCGTGGGGACTGAAGCTTTCTTT | TRBD1 | TRBV5-1 | many | TRBJ1-1
CASSPAGRAIYNEQFF | TGTGCCAGCAGCCCCGCCGGGAGGGCCATCTACAATGAGCAGTTCTTC | TRBD2 | TRBV7-9 | few | TRBJ2-1
CASRRTENTGELFF | TGTGCCAGCAGAAGGACAGAGAACACCGGGGAGCTGTTTTTT | NA | TRBV12-3/TRBV12-4 | NA | TRBJ2-2
CASNGLESGGDGKNIQYF | TGCGCCAGCAACGGCCTTGAGTCGGGCGGGGACGGCAAAAACATTCAGTACTTC | NA | TRBV5-1 | many | TRBJ2-4
CASSFDPSSYNEQFF | TGTGCCAGCAGCTTTGACCCTAGCTCCTACAATGAGCAGTTCTTC | NA | TRBV5-5 | many | TRBJ2-1
CASRIDANTEAFF | TGTGCCAGCAGGATTGACGCGAACACTGAAGCTTTCTTT | NA | TRBV12-3/TRBV12-4 | many | TRBJ1-1
CSGRDRRSYEQYF | TGCAGCGGCCGGGACAGACGTTCCTACGAGCAGTACTTC | TRBD1 | TRBV29-1 | NA | TRBJ2-7
CASSLRSTYNEQFF | TGTGCCAGCAGCTTAAGATCGACATACAATGAGCAGTTCTTC | NA | TRBV7-2 | few | TRBJ2-1
CASSPDRGHMNTEAFF | TGTGCCAGCAGCCCCGACAGGGGGCATATGAACACTGAAGCTTTCTTT | TRBD1 | TRBV12-3/TRBV12-4 | few | TRBJ1-1
CASSLTQGTGNEQFF | TGTGCCAGCAGCCTCACTCAGGGTACTGGGAATGAGCAGTTCTTC | NA | TRBV14 | NA | TRBJ2-1
CSVATGGPDTQYF | TGCAGCGTTGCGACAGGGGGCCCAGATACGCAGTATTTT | TRBD1 | TRBV29-1 | NA | TRBJ2-3
CATSQGLAVGSPLHF | TGTGCCACCAGCCAAGGTCTTGCTGTAGGATCACCCCTCCACTTT | NA | TRBV3-1 | NA | TRBJ1-6